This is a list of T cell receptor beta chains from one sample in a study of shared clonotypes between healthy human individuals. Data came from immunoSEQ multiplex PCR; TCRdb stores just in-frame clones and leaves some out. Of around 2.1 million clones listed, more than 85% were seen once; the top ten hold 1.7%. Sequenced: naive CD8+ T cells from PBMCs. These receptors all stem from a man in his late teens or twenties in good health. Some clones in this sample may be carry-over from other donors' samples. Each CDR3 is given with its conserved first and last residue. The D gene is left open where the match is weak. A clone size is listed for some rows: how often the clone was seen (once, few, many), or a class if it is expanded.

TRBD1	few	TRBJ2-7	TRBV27	CASSSRQGAYEQYF	TGTGCCAGCAGTTCAAGACAGGGTGCCTACGAGCAGTACTTC
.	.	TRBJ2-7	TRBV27	CASRGGMLEEQYF	TGTGCCAGCAGAGGCGGGATGCTTGAGGAGCAGTACTTC
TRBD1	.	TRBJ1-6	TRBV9	CASSVSDRAYSPLHF	TGTGCCAGCAGCGTATCGGACAGGGCATATTCACCCCTCCACTTT
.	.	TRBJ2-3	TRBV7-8	CASSPGGRPTDTQYF	TGTGCCAGCAGCCCAGGTGGGAGGCCCACAGATACGCAGTATTTT
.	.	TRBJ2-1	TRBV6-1	CASSEAQISLGQFF	TGTGCCAGCAGTGAAGCGCAGATATCCCTCGGGCAGTTCTTC
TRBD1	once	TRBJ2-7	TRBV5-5	CASTLDRSETYEQYF	TGTGCCAGCACTCTGGACAGGTCAGAAACCTACGAGCAGTACTTC
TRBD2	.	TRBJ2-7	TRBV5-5	CATRPRDGGSYEQYF	TGTGCCACCAGACCCAGGGACGGCGGGAGTTACGAGCAGTACTTC
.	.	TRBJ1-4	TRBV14	CASSPRAGEKLFF	TGTGCCAGCAGCCCCAGAGCGGGTGAAAAACTGTTTTTT
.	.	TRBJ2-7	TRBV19	CASSIRRELYYEQYF	TGTGCCAGTAGTATACGCAGGGAGCTCTACTACGAGCAGTACTTC
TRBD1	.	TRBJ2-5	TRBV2	CASSRTGWGETQYF	TGTGCCAGCAGTCGGACAGGGTGGGGGGAGACCCAGTACTTC
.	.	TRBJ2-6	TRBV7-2	CASSSNPGGANVLTF	TGTGCCAGCAGCTCAAACCCCGGTGGGGCCAACGTCCTGACTTTC
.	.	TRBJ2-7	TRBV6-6	CASSYSMGGGNYEQYF	TGTGCCAGCAGTTACTCGATGGGAGGGGGGAACTACGAGCAGTACTTC
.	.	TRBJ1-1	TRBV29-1	CSVVSMNTEAFF	TGCAGCGTTGTTTCAATGAACACTGAAGCTTTCTTT
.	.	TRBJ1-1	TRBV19	CASSIRGQTNTEAFF	TGTGCCAGTAGTATTCGGGGGCAGACGAACACTGAAGCTTTCTTT
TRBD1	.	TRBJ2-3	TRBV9	CASSGRQGNPDTQYF	TGTGCCAGCAGCGGCCGACAGGGAAATCCAGATACGCAGTATTTT
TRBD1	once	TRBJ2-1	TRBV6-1	CASLQGTSYNEQFF	TGTGCCAGTCTACAGGGGACCTCCTACAATGAGCAGTTCTTC
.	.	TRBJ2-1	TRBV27	CASSPIQSSYNEQFF	TGTGCCAGCAGTCCGATCCAGAGCTCCTACAATGAGCAGTTCTTC
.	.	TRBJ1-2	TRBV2	CASSEGVLVRGYTF	TGTGCCAGCAGTGAAGGGGTTTTGGTAAGGGGCTACACCTTC
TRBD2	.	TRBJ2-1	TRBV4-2	CASSQEQGDEREGQFF	TGTGCCAGCAGCCAAGAGCAGGGGGACGAGCGGGAGGGGCAGTTCTTC
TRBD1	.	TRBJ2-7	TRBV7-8	CASSSSIRDSSFFYEQYF	TGTGCCAGCAGCTCCTCGATCCGGGACAGTTCTTTTTTCTACGAGCAGTACTTC
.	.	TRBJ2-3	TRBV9	CASSVDRLDTQYF	TGTGCCAGCAGCGTCGACAGGCTAGATACGCAGTATTTT
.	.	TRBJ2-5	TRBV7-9	CASSLAPPQETQYF	TGTGCCAGCAGCTTAGCCCCACCCCAAGAGACCCAGTACTTC
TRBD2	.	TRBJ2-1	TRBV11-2	CASSTPTSVGTYNEQFF	TGTGCCAGCAGCACCCCCACTAGCGTCGGGACGTACAATGAGCAGTTCTTC
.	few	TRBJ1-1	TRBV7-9	CASSLGGTGTGTEAFF	TGTGCCAGCAGCTTGGGGGGCACCGGAACCGGCACTGAAGCTTTCTTT
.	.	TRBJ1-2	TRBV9	CASSVSPADGYTF	TGTGCCAGCAGCGTATCCCCCGCAGATGGCTACACCTTC
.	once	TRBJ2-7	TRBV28	CASSLYRGVSYEQYF	TGTGCCAGCAGTTTATACCGGGGTGTTTCCTACGAGCAGTACTTC
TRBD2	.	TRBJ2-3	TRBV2	CASSVPGLTDTQYF	TGTGCCAGCAGTGTGCCGGGACTAACAGATACGCAGTATTTT
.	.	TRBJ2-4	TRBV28	CASSPLRPNIQYF	TGTGCCAGCAGTCCCCTCCGGCCAAACATTCAGTACTTC
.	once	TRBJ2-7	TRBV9	CASSYGGGEQYF	TGTGCCAGCAGCTACGGGGGCGGCGAGCAGTACTTC
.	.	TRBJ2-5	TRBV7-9	CASSLARGPVETQYF	TGTGCCAGCAGCTTAGCCCGGGGGCCGGTTGAGACCCAGTACTTC
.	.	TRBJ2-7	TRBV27	CASSFQQGTYEQYF	TGTGCCAGCAGTTTCCAACAGGGTACCTACGAGCAGTACTTC